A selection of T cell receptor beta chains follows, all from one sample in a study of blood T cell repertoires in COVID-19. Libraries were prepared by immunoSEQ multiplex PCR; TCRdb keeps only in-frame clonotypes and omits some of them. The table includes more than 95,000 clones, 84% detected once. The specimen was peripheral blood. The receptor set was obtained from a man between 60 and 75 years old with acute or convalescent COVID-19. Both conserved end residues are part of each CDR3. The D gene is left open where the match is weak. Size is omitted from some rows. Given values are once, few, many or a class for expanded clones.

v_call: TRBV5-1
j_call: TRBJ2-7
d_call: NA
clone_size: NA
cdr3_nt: TGCGCCAGCAGCTTGCAGGGTCCCTACGAGCAGTACTTC
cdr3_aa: CASSLQGPYEQYF

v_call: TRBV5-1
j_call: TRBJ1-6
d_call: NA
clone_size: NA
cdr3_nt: TGCGCCAGCAGCTTGGGGCAGGGGAATTCACCCCTCCACTTT
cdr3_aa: CASSLGQGNSPLHF

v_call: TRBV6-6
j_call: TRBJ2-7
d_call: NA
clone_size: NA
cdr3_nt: TGTGCCAGCAGTTACTCGAAAGTGTTACAGGGCCACGAGCAGTACTTC
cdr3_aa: CASSYSKVLQGHEQYF

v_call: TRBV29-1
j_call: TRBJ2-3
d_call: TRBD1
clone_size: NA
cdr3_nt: TGCAGCGTTTTACAGGGGCCCGATACGCAGTATTTT
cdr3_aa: CSVLQGPDTQYF

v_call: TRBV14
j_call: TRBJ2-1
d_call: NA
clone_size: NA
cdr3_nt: TGTGCCAGCAGCCAAGCCAGAGGGGGTGAGCAGTTCTTC
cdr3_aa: CASSQARGGEQFF

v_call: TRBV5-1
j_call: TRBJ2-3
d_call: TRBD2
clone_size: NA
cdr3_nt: TGCGCCAGCACCCTTCTAACGGGAGGAGGGACAGATACGCAGTATTTT
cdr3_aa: CASTLLTGGGTDTQYF

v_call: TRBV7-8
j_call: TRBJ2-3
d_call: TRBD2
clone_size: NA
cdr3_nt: TGTGCCAGCAGCCGGAGCGGGAGTGGCGCAGATACGCAGTATTTT
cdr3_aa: CASSRSGSGADTQYF

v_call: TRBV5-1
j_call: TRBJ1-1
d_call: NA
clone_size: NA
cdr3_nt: TGCGCCAGCAGCGTCCTAGGGGCGAGGGACTCTGAAGCTTTCTTT
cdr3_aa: CASSVLGARDSEAFF

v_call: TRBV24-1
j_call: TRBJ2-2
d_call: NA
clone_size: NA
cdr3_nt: TGTGCCAGTACTAGCTCCCGAGGTGGCGGGGAGCTGTTTTTT
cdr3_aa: CASTSSRGGGELFF

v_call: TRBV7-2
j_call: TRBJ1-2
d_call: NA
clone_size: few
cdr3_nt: TGTGCCAGCAGCTTAAGGGAGGGTACCAAGGACACCTTC
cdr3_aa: CASSLREGTKDTF

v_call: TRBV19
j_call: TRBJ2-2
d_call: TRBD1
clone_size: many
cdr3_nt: TGTGCCAGTAGTCTGACAGGGGGCACCGGGGAGCTGTTTTTT
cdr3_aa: CASSLTGGTGELFF

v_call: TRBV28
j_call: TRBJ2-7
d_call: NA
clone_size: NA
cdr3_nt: TGTGCCAGCAGTCAATACCGAGGGTACGAGCAGTACTTC
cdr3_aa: CASSQYRGYEQYF

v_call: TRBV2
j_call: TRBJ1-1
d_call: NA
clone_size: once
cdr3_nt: TGTGCCAGCACCGAGATAGCGCTGATTGAAGCTTTCTTT
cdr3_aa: CASTEIALIEAFF

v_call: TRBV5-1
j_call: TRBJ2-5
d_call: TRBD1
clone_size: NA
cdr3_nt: TGCGCCAGCAGCGTACAGGGGGCGGGGGAGACCCAGTACTTC
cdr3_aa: CASSVQGAGETQYF

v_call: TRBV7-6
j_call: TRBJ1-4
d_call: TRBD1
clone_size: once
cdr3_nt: TGTGCCAGCAGCTTAACGGGACAGGGGGAAAAACTGTTTTTT
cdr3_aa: CASSLTGQGEKLFF

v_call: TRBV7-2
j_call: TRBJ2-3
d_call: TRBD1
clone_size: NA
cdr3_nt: TGTGCCAGCAGCTCCACAGGGGCCATTAGCACAGATACGCAGTATTTT
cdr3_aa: CASSSTGAISTDTQYF

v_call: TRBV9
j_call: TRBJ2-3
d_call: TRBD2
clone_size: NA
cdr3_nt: TGTGCCAGCAGCCCTACTAGCGCCACAGATACGCAGTATTTT
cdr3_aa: CASSPTSATDTQYF

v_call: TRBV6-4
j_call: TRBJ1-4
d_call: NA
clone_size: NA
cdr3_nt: TGTGCCAGCAGTGACTCCCCGGTCGGGGGAGAAAAACTGTTTTTT
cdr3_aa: CASSDSPVGGEKLFF

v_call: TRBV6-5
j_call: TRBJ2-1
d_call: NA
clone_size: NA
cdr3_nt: TGTGCCAGCAGTTACTCAGGACTACCGAACAATGAGCAGTTCTTC
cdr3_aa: CASSYSGLPNNEQFF

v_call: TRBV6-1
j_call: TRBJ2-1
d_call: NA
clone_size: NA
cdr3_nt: TGTGCCAGCAGTGAGAGTCCACTAACGGGGTTGAGCTCCTACAATGAGCAGTTCTTC
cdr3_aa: CASSESPLTGLSSYNEQFF

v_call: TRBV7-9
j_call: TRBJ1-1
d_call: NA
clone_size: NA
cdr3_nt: TGTGCCAGCAGCTTAAACACACACAACACGGCTTTCTTT
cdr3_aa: CASSLNTHNTAFF

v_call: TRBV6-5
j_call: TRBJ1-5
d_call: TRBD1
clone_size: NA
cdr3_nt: TGTGCCAGCAGTAAGGACAGGCCGGGCCAGCCCCAGCATTTT
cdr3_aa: CASSKDRPGQPQHF

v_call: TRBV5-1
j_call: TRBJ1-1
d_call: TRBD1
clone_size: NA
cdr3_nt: TGCGCCAGCAGCTTGATGTCGACAGGGGGCGCAAGGAACACTGAAGCTTTCTTT
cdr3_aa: CASSLMSTGGARNTEAFF

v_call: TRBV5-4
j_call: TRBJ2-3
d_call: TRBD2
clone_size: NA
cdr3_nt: TGTGCCAGCAGCGGCGGTGGACTAGCGGGACGAGGAGATACGCAGTATTTT
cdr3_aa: CASSGGGLAGRGDTQYF

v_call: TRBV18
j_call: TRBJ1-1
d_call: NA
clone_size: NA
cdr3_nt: TGTGCCAGCTCACAGGACCAGGGGAACACTGAAGCTTTCTTT
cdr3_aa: CASSQDQGNTEAFF

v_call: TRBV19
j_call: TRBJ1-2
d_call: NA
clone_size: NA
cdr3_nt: TGTGCCAGTAGTACCGTAACGGATGGCTACACCTTC
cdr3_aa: CASSTVTDGYTF

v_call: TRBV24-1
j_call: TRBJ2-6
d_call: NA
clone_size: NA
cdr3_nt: TGTGCCACCAGTCTGGGCGCGGCCAACGTCCTGACTTTC
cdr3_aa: CATSLGAANVLTF

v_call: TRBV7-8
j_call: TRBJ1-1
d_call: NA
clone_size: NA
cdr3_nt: TGTGCCAGCAGCTTAGCGTCAGTGGGGCCTTTCTTT
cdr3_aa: CASSLASVGPFF

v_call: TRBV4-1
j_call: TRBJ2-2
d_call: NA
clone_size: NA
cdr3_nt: TGCGCCAGCAGCCTTTCGGACAGTTCGAACACCGGGGAGCTGTTTTTT
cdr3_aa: CASSLSDSSNTGELFF

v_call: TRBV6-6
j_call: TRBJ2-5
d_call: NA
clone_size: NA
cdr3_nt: TGTGCCGCCGGGACTTTCCCGGAGACCCAGTACTTC
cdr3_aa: CAAGTFPETQYF

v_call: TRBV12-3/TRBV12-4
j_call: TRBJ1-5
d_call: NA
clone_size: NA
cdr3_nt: TGTGCCAGCAGTCGGGGGTACAATCCGCCCCAGCATTTT
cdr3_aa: CASSRGYNPPQHF

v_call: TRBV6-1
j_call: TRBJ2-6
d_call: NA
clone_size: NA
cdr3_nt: TGTGCCAGCAGTGACCCCACCGGGACTTCTTACTCTGGGGCCAACGTCCTGACTTTC
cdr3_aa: CASSDPTGTSYSGANVLTF

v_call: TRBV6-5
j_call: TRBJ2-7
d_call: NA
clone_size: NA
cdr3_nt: TGTGCCAGTTACTCGAGCTCCTACGAGCAGTACTTC
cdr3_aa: CASYSSSYEQYF

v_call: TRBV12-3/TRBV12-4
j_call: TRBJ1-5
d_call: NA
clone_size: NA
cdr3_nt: TGTGCCAGCAGTAAACAGGTTAATCAGCCCCAGCATTTT
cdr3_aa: CASSKQVNQPQHF

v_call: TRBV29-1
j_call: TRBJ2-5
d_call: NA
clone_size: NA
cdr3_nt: TGCAGCGTTAGCGGAGGGTACCAAGAGACCCAGTACTTC
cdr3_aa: CSVSGGYQETQYF